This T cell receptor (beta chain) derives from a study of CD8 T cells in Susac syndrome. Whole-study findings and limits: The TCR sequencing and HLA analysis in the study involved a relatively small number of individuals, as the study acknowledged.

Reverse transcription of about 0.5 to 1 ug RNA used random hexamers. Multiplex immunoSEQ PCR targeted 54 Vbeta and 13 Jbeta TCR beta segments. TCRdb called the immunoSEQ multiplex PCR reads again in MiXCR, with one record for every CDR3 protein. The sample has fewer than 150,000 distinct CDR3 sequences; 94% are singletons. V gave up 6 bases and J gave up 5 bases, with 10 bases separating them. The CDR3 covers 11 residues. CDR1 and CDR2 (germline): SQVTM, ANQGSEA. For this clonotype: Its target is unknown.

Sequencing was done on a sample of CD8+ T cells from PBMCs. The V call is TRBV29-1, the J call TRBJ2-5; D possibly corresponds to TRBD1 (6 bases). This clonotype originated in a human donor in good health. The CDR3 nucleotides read TGCAGCGTCAACCAGGGGGAGACCCAGTACTTC. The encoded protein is CSVNQGETQYF.